This T cell receptor beta chain is from a study of post-analysis software for immune sequencing data. Study information: Relapsing-remitting, secondary progressive and progressive-relapsing forms made up the multiple sclerosis disease courses.

Prepared libraries of TCR beta cDNA carried unique molecular identifiers. When 1 to 10 million T cells were used, they gave 500,000 or so cDNA molecules. TCRdb fed the PCR reads into MiXCR, producing one record per CDR3 protein. The sample lists hundreds of thousands of distinct CDR3 sequences; approximately 33% were seen once. General study results and limits: The study found significantly lower normalized Chao1 diversity in multiple sclerosis patients than in controls. Strong co-clustering by F measure was evident for samples that had been prepared in the same batch.

This clonotype was found a few times. Its antigen is unknown. This clonotype was sampled from a girl between 10 and 17 years old with multiple sclerosis. Specimen: blood.

The CDR3 loop reads CATSRDYPYHGYTF. The CDR3 nucleotides read TGTGCCACCAGCAGAGATTATCCTTATCATGGCTACACCTTC. J is TRBJ1-2 and V is TRBV15; no clear D. The germline V and J ends were trimmed by 0 bases and 6 bases, with 11 bases remaining between them. This CDR3 has 14 amino acids. From germline, CDR1 is LNHNV and CDR2 YYDKDF (reference sequence).